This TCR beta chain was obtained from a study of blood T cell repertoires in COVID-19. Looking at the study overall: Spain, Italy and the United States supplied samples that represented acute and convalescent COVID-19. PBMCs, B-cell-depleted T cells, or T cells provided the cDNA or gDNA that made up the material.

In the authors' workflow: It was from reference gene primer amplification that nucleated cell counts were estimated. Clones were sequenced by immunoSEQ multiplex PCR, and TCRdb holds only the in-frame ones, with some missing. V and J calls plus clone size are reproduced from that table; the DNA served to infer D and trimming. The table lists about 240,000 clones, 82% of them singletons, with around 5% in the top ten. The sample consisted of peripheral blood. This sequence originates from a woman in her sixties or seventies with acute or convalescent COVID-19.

The CDR3 sequence is CASSQDPDRGDTGELFF. The DNA for the CDR3 is TGCGCCAGCAGCCAAGATCCCGACAGGGGAGACACCGGGGAGCTGTTTTTT. The genes are TRBV4-3 and TRBJ2-2; TRBD1 aligns across 8 bases. The CDR3 extends over 17 amino acids. CDR1 and CDR2 from the germline V gene are LGHNA and YSLEER. J lost 3 bases, V lost 0 bases, and 6 bases had no gene match.